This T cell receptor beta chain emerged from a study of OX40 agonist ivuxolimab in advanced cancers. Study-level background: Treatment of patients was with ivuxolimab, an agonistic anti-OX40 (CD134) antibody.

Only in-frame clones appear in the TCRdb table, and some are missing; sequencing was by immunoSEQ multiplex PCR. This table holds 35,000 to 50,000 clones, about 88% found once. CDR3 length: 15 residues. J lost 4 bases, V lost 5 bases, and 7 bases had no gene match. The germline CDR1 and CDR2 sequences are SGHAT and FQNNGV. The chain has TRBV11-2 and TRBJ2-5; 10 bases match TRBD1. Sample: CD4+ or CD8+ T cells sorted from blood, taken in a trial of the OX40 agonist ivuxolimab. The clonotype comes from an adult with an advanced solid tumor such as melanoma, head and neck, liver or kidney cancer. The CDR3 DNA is TGTGCCAGCAGCAAAGGACAGGGGGGCGCAGAGACCCAGTACTTC. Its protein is CASSKGQGGAETQYF.